This record concerns one T cell receptor (beta chain) sequence. Antigen: not known. This entry is derived from a study of cytomegalovirus exposure and HLA in healthy donors. As for the study in general: Across 300 to 400 genotyped donors, 81% landed in the Caucasian-associated ancestry cluster. Study conclusions and caveats: Serostatus for CMV was the only available immune exposure information. In an earlier analysis, most TCR beta V segments were productive about 87% or about 30% of the time. Sequencing likely caused a cluster of highly shared sequence variants.

The study ran its PCR with 60 Vbeta and 13 Jbeta primers. The data were produced by immunoSEQ multiplex PCR, yet TCRdb's version contains in-frame clones alone and is incomplete. Here the sample spans about 150,000 clones, approximately 81% being singletons. CDR1 is SGDLS, CDR2 YYNGEE, per germline. This CDR3 is 18 amino acids long. The V and J ends lost 0 bases and 0 bases, in that order; junction bases with no gene match: 4. The source material was PBMCs. The chain combines TRBV9 with TRBJ2-6; 9 nucleotides align to TRBD1. The sequence derives from a man aged 50 to 60 in good health and CMV-seropositive. The chain's CDR3 is CASSVEGQGFSGANVLTF. CDR3 nucleotides: TGTGCCAGCAGCGTAGAAGGACAGGGGTTCTCTGGGGCCAACGTCCTGACTTTC.